The 32 T cell receptor beta chains below were found in one sample sequenced in a study of shared clonotypes between healthy human individuals. The repertoire was sequenced with immunoSEQ multiplex PCR; TCRdb's copy has only in-frame clones and lacks some. Here the sample spans some 2,400,000 clones, nearly 97% being singletons. The material sequenced was naive CD4+ T cells sorted from blood. Subset: CD45RA+ positively selected. These receptor sequences come from a man aged 18 to 29 in good health.

The chain couples TRBV5-4 to TRBJ2-7, with 9 bases fitting TRBD2. Germline V gene sequence: CDR1 SGHNT, CDR2 YYREEE (reference sequence). V dropped 9 bases and J dropped 2; count of bases not matched to a gene: 15. The CDR3 has 16 residues. The CDR3 coding sequence is TGTGCCACCACGGTGGGTGGCGGGAGGGCCACCTACGAGCAGTACTTC. Protein product: CATTVGGGRATYEQYF.

This chain connects TRBV9 to TRBJ1-1; 9 bases match TRBD1. The CDR3 is 14 amino acids. The germline V gene has CDR1 SGDLS and CDR2 YYNGEE. V shed 3 bases, J shed 5 bases, and the junction held 5 bases outside the gene matches. DNA of the CDR3: TGTGCCAGCAGCGCGGGGGACAGGGTGACTGAAGCTTTCTTT. Its protein product is CASSAGDRVTEAFF. Together with reference TRBV9 and TRBJ1-1, the CDR3 gives the full variable domain: DSGVTQTPKHLITATGQRVTLRCSPRSGDLSVYWYQQSLDQGLQFLIQYYNGEERAKGNILERFSAQQFPDLHSELNLSSLELGDSALYFCASSAGDRVTEAFFGQGTRLTVV.

The V gene is TRBV18, the J gene TRBJ1-1; D is ambiguous. Looked up from germline, CDR1 is KGHSH and CDR2 is LQKENI. This CDR3 has 15 residues. With 1 base removed from V and 4 bases from J, the gap between germline ends came to 13 bases. The CDR3 is CASSPRMGLGTEAFF. The DNA for the CDR3 is TGTGCCAGCTCACCACGGATGGGTCTGGGCACTGAAGCTTTCTTT.

The chain uses TRBV6-5 and TRBJ2-6; D unresolved. The CDR3 totals 14 residues. V was clipped by 6 bases and J by 0 bases, with 6 bases between them. The V gene's germline CDR1 is MNHEY and CDR2 SVGAGI. CDR3: CASSPDSGANVLTF. CDR3 nucleotide sequence: TGTGCCAGCAGCCCAGACTCTGGGGCCAACGTCCTGACTTTC.

The J gene is TRBJ2-3, the V gene TRBV5-4, with D possibly matching TRBD2 (5 bases). Trimming took off 4 bases at V and 1 base at J, with 10 bases between the two ends. Germline V gene data show CDR1 as SGHNT and CDR2 as YYREEE (reference sequence). The CDR3 covers 14 residues. CDR3 loop: CASSLSVGTDTQYF. The DNA for the CDR3 is TGTGCCAGCAGCCTTAGCGTTGGCACAGATACGCAGTATTTT.

The rearrangement uses TRBV6-5 and TRBJ1-6; no firm D call. Germline assignment: CDR1 MNHEY and CDR2 SVGAGI. The germline V and J ends were trimmed by 4 bases and 0 bases, with 7 bases remaining between them. This CDR3 is 15 amino acids long. The CDR3 DNA is TGTGCCAGCAGTTCCGCAGGCTCCTATAATTCACCCCTCCACTTT. Amino acids: CASSSAGSYNSPLHF.

To note about this clone: Other DNA sequences in the sample encode the same CDR3. This rearrangement joins TRBV18 to TRBJ2-3; D unclear. Germline V gives CDR1 KGHSH, CDR2 LQKENI. The CDR3 runs to 14 residues. The V and J ends lost 1 base and 4 bases respectively, with 9 bases between them. CDR3 nucleotides: TGTGCCAGCTCACCACTTACTGGCGCAGATACGCAGTATTTT. Protein: CASSPLTGADTQYF.

With regard to this clone: Other nucleotide sequences from this sample produce the same CDR3. The gene calls are TRBV20-1 and TRBJ2-5, with no clear D. This CDR3 region has 10 residues. Per germline, CDR1 DFQATT and CDR2 SNEGSKA (reference sequence). The V end lost 2 bases, the J end lost 5 bases, and 3 bases lay between the germline ends. CDR3 region: CSARRETQYF. The CDR3 DNA is TGCAGTGCTAGAAGGGAGACCCAGTACTTC.

V gene TRBV28 combines with J gene TRBJ1-3, with D hard to call. This CDR3 is built from 15 residues. Germline V CDR1 and CDR2: MDHEN, SYDVKM. Trimming cost V 6 bases and J 0 bases, with 12 bases left between them. The CDR3 region is CASSQDVSSGNTIYF. Written as DNA, the CDR3 is TGTGCCAGCAGCCAGGACGTAAGCTCTGGAAACACCATATATTTT. Using reference TRBV28 and TRBJ1-3 for the parts outside the CDR3, the full variable domain is DVKVTQSSRYLVKRTGEKVFLECVQDMDHENMFWYRQDPGLGLRLIYFSYDVKMKEKGDIPEGYSVSREKKERFSLILESASTNQTSMYLCASSQDVSSGNTIYFGEGSWLTVV.

The chain employs TRBV5-1 and TRBJ1-2, with D tentatively TRBD1 (5 bases). With 2 bases removed from V and 7 bases from J, the gap between germline ends came to 12 bases. The CDR3 consists of 13 residues. Germline CDR1 reads SGHRS; CDR2 reads YFSETQ. This CDR3 is CASSFPGVIGYTF. Here the CDR3 DNA reads TGCGCCAGCAGCTTCCCGGGGGTGATTGGCTACACCTTC. The whole variable domain, remainder taken from reference TRBV5-1 and TRBJ1-2, is KAGVTQTPRYLIKTRGQQVTLSCSPISGHRSVSWYQQTPGQGLQFLFEYFSETQRNKGNFPGRFSGRQFSNSRSEMNVSTLELGDSALYLCASSFPGVIGYTFGSGTRLTVV.

This chain uses TRBV6-4 with TRBJ2-6; D is possibly TRBD1 or TRBD2 (5 bases each). This CDR3 comprises 19 residues. Germline V gene sequence: CDR1 MRHNA, CDR2 SNTAGT. V was clipped by 6 bases and J by 0 bases, with 21 bases between them. For the CDR3, the DNA is TGTGCCAGCAGCCCTTTCGGGGCGGATCACAGCTCTGGGGCCAACGTCCTGACTTTC. Encoded protein: CASSPFGADHSSGANVLTF.

The chain combines TRBV5-1 with TRBJ2-2; no reliable D call. The CDR3 sequence is 15 residues long. Trimming removed 4 bases from V and 2 bases from J, with 12 bases in between. CDR1 is SGHRS, CDR2 YFSETQ, per germline. The CDR3 bases are TGCGCCAGCAGCGAACCGGGCCTTAACACCGGGGAGCTGTTTTTT. Translated: CASSEPGLNTGELFF.

V is TRBV6-6 and J is TRBJ2-7; a possible D gene is TRBD2 (5 bases). Between the trimmed V and J ends, which lost 0 bases and 0 bases, there was a span of 9 bases. Per germline, CDR1 MNHNY and CDR2 SVGAGI (reference sequence). The CDR3 sequence is 15 residues long. The CDR3 sequence: CASSYSGKNSYEQYF. For the CDR3, the DNA is TGTGCCAGCAGTTACTCCGGGAAGAACTCCTACGAGCAGTACTTC.

This clone was seen just once. The chain uses TRBV9 and TRBJ2-7, with TRBD2 as a possible D gene (5 bases). The CDR3 length is 14 residues. Germline V lookup: CDR1 SGDLS, CDR2 YYNGEE. V dropped 5 bases and J dropped 2 bases, with 14 bases sitting between them. The CDR3 bases are TGTGCCAGCAGTCCCGATACTAGAACCTACGAGCAGTACTTC. Its translation is CASSPDTRTYEQYF.

The sample holds one count of this clone. This sequence joins TRBV28 and TRBJ1-1; D is perhaps TRBD1 (5 bases). The germline CDR1 and CDR2 sequences are MDHEN and SYDVKM. CDR3 length: 14 amino acids. The V end lost 3 bases, the J end lost 6 bases, and 14 bases lay between the germline ends. The CDR3 is CASSLIDRSSEAFF. The CDR3 DNA follows: TGTGCCAGCAGTTTGATTGACAGAAGTTCTGAAGCTTTCTTT.

This clone has just one count. The chain joins TRBV13 to TRBJ2-7; D is undetermined. The V end was cut by 0 bases, the J end by 0 bases, with 6 bases between. The CDR3 is 14 amino acids. CDR1 and CDR2 from the germline V gene are PRHDT and FYEKMQ (reference sequence). The CDR3 DNA reads as TGTGCCAGCAGCTTAGGCCAGGTCTCCTACGAGCAGTACTTC. This sequence encodes CASSLGQVSYEQYF.

The V call is TRBV4-3, the J call TRBJ2-1; 11 bases agree with TRBD1. With 3 bases clipped from V and 4 bases from J, the junction kept 11 bases outside the gene matches. The CDR3 is made up of 18 amino acids. Germline-derived CDR1 and CDR2 are LGHNA and YSLEER. Written as DNA, the CDR3 is TGCGCCAGCAGCCACCCCCGGGACAGGGGGGGGGATTACAATGAGCAGTTCTTC. This codes for CASSHPRDRGGDYNEQFF.

The rearrangement links TRBV30 to TRBJ1-4; tentative D call: TRBD1 (5 bases). This CDR3 contains 13 residues. V dropped 7 bases and J dropped 3 bases, with 12 bases sitting between them. CDR1 and CDR2 from the germline V gene are GTSNPN and SVGIG (reference sequence). The CDR3 sequence is CAFIDRPNEKLFF. CDR3 DNA sequence: TGTGCCTTCATAGACAGACCTAATGAAAAACTGTTTTTT. The whole variable domain, filled in from reference TRBV30 and TRBJ1-4, reads SQTIHQWPATLVQPVGSPLSLECTVEGTSNPNLYWYRQAAGRGLQLLFYSVGIGQISSEVPQNLSASRPQDRQFILSSKKLLLSDSGFYLCAFIDRPNEKLFFGSGTQLSVL.

This clone appeared once. The V gene is TRBV7-2, the J gene TRBJ2-7; 7 bases line up with TRBD1. The CDR3 has 14 residues. The V segment lost 2 bases and the J segment 6 bases; nucleotides outside the gene matches: 7. Per the germline V gene, CDR1 is SGHTA and CDR2 is FQGNSA. The CDR3 spells CASSLNRGSGEQYF. The CDR3 nucleotides read TGTGCCAGCAGCTTAAACAGGGGTTCCGGCGAGCAGTACTTC.

The J gene is TRBJ1-6, the V gene TRBV14; D ambiguous. The germline V gene has CDR1 SGHDN and CDR2 FVKESK. The CDR3 is made up of 13 amino acids. Trimming shortened V by 1 base and J by 7 bases, and 5 bases separated the two germline ends. The CDR3 loop is CASSQVENSPLHF. In DNA, the CDR3 is TGTGCCAGCAGCCAAGTTGAAAATTCACCCCTCCACTTT.

The genes are TRBV6-1 and TRBJ1-6; unclear D gene. The CDR3 loop spans 13 amino acids. V gave up 5 bases and J gave up 8 bases, with 10 bases separating them. CDR1 is MNHNS, CDR2 SASEGT, per germline. The CDR3 spells CASSIRPDSPLHF. The CDR3 region has the DNA TGTGCCAGCAGTATTCGACCGGATTCACCCCTCCACTTT.

The chain carries TRBV18 and TRBJ1-6, with 8 bases matching TRBD1. Looked up from germline, CDR1 is KGHSH and CDR2 is LQKENI. With V trimmed by 2 bases and J by 7 bases, 7 bases remained unmatched. The CDR3 runs to 16 residues. The CDR3 loop is CASSPSGTGKNSPLHF. DNA for the CDR3: TGTGCCAGCTCACCATCCGGGACAGGCAAAAATTCACCCCTCCACTTT.

This clone was counted only a few times. The V and J genes are TRBV4-2 and TRBJ2-2; D might be TRBD1 (8 bases). Trimming cost V 2 bases and J 6 bases, with 19 bases left between them. From germline, CDR1 is LGHNA and CDR2 YNFKEQ. The CDR3 is made up of 17 amino acids. In DNA, the CDR3 is TGTGCCAGCAGCCAATTCCAGGGGGCTAGCGGTCCCGGGGAGCTGTTTTTT. The encoded protein is CASSQFQGASGPGELFF.

Only a few counts were recorded for this clone. The genes are TRBV10-3 and TRBJ2-1, with 14 bases aligning to TRBD2. From germline, CDR1 is ENHRY and CDR2 SYGVKD. V trimming: 6 bases; J trimming: 7 bases; junction bases outside the gene matches: 5. CDR3 length: 15 residues. CDR3 in amino acids: CAIRGTSGSSNEQFF. CDR3 nucleotides: TGTGCCATCAGAGGGACTAGCGGGAGTTCGAATGAGCAGTTCTTC.

The CDR3 DNA is TGTGCCAGCAGCTTGGGACAGCGCTATGGCTACACCTTC. Protein product: CASSLGQRYGYTF. The chain recombines TRBV5-4 with TRBJ1-2; possibly TRBD1 for D (5 bases). Germline V CDR1 and CDR2: SGHNT, YYREEE (reference sequence). The CDR3 sequence is 13 residues long. The V gene lost 0 bases and the J gene lost 4 bases, with 7 bases spanning the gap.

This chain joins TRBV6-1 and TRBJ2-7; D remains ambiguous. This CDR3 has 12 residues. From germline, CDR1 is MNHNS and CDR2 SASEGT. V was trimmed by 7 bases and J by 6 bases, leaving 13 bases between them. The CDR3 bases are TGTGCCAGCACCAGAGGATCGGGCGAGCAGTACTTC. Its translation is CASTRGSGEQYF.

The rearrangement uses TRBV9 and TRBJ1-2; maybe TRBD1 (5 bases). The V gene's germline CDR1 is SGDLS and CDR2 YYNGEE. V lost 2 bases and J 5 bases, leaving 13 bases between the germline ends. The CDR3 has 14 residues. The CDR3: CASSVSGTVYGYTF. CDR3 bases: TGTGCCAGCAGCGTCTCCGGGACGGTTTATGGCTACACCTTC.

The chain recombines TRBV30 with TRBJ1-5, with TRBD1 matching over 10 bases. In germline, CDR1 is GTSNPN, CDR2 SVGIG (reference sequence). V lost 1 base and J lost 1; bases outside the gene matches: 4. This CDR3 has 16 amino acids. The CDR3 nucleotides are TGTGCCTGGAGTGGACAGGGGGCTTGGAGCAATCAGCCCCAGCATTTT. This gives the protein CAWSGQGAWSNQPQHF.

V and J are TRBV10-3 and TRBJ2-6; 7 nucleotides agree with TRBD1. The CDR3 sequence is 15 residues long. Germline-derived CDR1 and CDR2 are ENHRY and SYGVKD. The trim removed 3 bases at V and 2 bases at J, leaving 1 base unmatched. The CDR3 nucleotides are TGTGCCATCAGTGAACAGGGGACTGGGGCCAACGTCCTGACTTTC. Encoded protein: CAISEQGTGANVLTF.

CDR3 DNA: TGTGCCAGCAGGGCCAGGGGGCAAGGTGGAAACACCATATATTTT. Its protein is CASRARGQGGNTIYF. The V and J genes are TRBV2 and TRBJ1-3, with 8 bases lining up with TRBD1. V was pared by 6 bases and J by 3 bases, with 7 bases of the junction left unmatched. The CDR3 covers 15 residues. Per the germline V gene, CDR1 is SNHLY and CDR2 is FYNNEI.

V is TRBV7-9 and J is TRBJ2-7, with 7 bases fitting TRBD2. The CDR3 spans 15 residues. Germline loops: CDR1 SEHNR, CDR2 FQNEAQ (reference sequence). Losses at the gene ends were 4 bases for V and 3 bases for J; bases not matched to a gene: 9. The CDR3 region is CASSSTGGLGYEQYF. In DNA form, the CDR3 reads TGTGCCAGCAGCTCCACGGGAGGCCTGGGCTACGAGCAGTACTTC.

V usage is TRBV2 and J usage is TRBJ2-4; TRBD2 matches 12 bases. The J segment lost 2 bases and the V segment lost 2 bases, leaving 7 bases of the junction unmatched. CDR3 size: 18 residues. The germline gives CDR1 SNHLY, CDR2 FYNNEI. CDR3 nucleotides: TGTGCCAGCAGTGAAAGGGCTAGCGGGAGGGATTCCAAAAACATTCAGTACTTC. Translating it yields CASSERASGRDSKNIQYF.